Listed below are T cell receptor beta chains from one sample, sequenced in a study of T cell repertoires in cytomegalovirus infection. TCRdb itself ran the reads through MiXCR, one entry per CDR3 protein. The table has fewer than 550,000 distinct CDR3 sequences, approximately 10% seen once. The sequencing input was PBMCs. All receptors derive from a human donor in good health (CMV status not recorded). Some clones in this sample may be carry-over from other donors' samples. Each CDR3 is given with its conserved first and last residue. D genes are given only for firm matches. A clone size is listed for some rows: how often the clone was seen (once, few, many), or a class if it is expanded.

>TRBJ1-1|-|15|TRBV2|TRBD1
TGTGCCAGCAGTGTTACTTACAGGGGAGACACTGAAGCTTTCTTT
CASSVTYRGDTEAFF
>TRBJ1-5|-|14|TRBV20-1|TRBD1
TGCAGTGCTCTTGACAGGGACGAATATCAGCCCCAGCATTTT
CSALDRDEYQPQHF
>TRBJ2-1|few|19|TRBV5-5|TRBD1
TGTGCCAGCAGCTTGGTTTTAGTGAGGGGGCTTTATCACGGCGATGAGCAGTTCTTC
CASSLVLVRGLYHGDEQFF
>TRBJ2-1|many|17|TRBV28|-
TGTGCCAGCAGTTTTCCCCCGGGGAGCGGACCCTACAATGAGCAGTTCTTC
CASSFPPGSGPYNEQFF
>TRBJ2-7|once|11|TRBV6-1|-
TGTGCCAGCAGTTCCGTGTACGGGCAGTACTTC
CASSSVYGQYF
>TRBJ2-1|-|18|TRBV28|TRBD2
TGTGCCAGCAGTTCGGGACTAGCGGGAGTGTCGATATACAATGAGCAGTTCTTC
CASSSGLAGVSIYNEQFF
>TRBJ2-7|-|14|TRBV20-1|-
TGCAGTGCTTTACGGTCGGCGGGGTCCTACGAGCAGTACTTC
CSALRSAGSYEQYF
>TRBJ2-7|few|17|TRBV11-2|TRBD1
TGTGCCAGCAGCTTCCCATATTCCGGGACAGTAAATTACGAGCAGTACTTC
CASSFPYSGTVNYEQYF
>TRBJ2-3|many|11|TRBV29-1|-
TGCAGCGTTGATGTCTCGGGGGCGCAGTATTTT
CSVDVSGAQYF
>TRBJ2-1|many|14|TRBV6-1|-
TGTGCCAGCAGTGCCTATAGTCAAAGTAGTGAGCAGTTCTTC
CASSAYSQSSEQFF
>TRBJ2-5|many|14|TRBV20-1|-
TGCAGTGCCATGGGAGGACCAAACCAAGAGACCCAGTACTTC
CSAMGGPNQETQYF
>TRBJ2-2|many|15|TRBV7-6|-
TGTGCCAGCAGCTCCCTCCAGGGGGGCACCGGGGAGCTGTTTTTT
CASSSLQGGTGELFF
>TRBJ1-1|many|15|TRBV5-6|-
TGTGCCAGCAGCTTGAGATATGCGGGGAACACTGAAGCTTTCTTT
CASSLRYAGNTEAFF
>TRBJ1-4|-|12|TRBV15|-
TGTGCCACCAGCAGAGAGGCAACCAAACTGTTTTTT
CATSREATKLFF
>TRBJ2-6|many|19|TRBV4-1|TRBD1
TGCGCCAGCAGCCTACATTCGACAGGGGCCATCTCTGGGGCCAACGTCCTGACTTTC
CASSLHSTGAISGANVLTF
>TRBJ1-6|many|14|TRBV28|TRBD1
TGTGCCAGCAGTTCGGGACAGGCCCCGGGAGCCCTCCACTTT
CASSSGQAPGALHF
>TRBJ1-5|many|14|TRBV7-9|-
TGTGCCAGCAGCTTAAGCACCGACAATGGGAACCAGCATTTT
CASSLSTDNGNQHF
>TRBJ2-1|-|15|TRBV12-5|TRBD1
TGTGCTAGTGGTAATCGGGACAGTTCCTACAATGAGCAGTTCTTC
CASGNRDSSYNEQFF
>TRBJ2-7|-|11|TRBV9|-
TGTGCCAGCGGTTCTTCCTTGGAGCAGTACTTC
CASGSSLEQYF
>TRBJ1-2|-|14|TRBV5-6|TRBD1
TGTGCCAGCAGCTCGGACAGGGGGAAGTATGGCTACACCTTC
CASSSDRGKYGYTF
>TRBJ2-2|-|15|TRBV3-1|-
TGTGCCAGCAGCCAAACCGGGACAAGGACCGGGGAGCTGTTTTTT
CASSQTGTRTGELFF
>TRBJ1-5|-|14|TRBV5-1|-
TGCGCCAGCAGCTTGGGGGGTCCTCGACAGCCCCAGCATTTT
CASSLGGPRQPQHF
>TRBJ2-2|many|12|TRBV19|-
TGTGCCAGTAGTATGGGCGCCGGGGAGCTGTTTTTT
CASSMGAGELFF
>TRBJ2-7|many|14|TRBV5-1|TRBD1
TGCGCCAGCAGCGAGGGACAGTCAAGCTACGAGCAGTACTTC
CASSEGQSSYEQYF
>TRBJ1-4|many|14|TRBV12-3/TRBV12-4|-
TGTGCCAGCAGCCCCAAGGGGTTGGGCGAAAAACTGTTTTTT
CASSPKGLGEKLFF
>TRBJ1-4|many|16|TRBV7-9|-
TGTGCCAGCAGCTTAGTAGTCTTAGCAACTAATGAAAAACTGTTTTTT
CASSLVVLATNEKLFF
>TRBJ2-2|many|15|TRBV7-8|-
TGTGCCAGCAGCTTATCAGGGACGGACACCGGGGAGCTGTTTTTT
CASSLSGTDTGELFF
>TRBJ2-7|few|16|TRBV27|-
TGTGCCAGCAGTTTATCGTACCGGGGGGCGGCCTACGAGCAGTACTTC
CASSLSYRGAAYEQYF
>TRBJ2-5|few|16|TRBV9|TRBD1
TGTGCCAGCAGCAACGTACAGGGGGATCCCCAAGAGACCCAGTACTTC
CASSNVQGDPQETQYF
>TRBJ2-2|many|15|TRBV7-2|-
TGTGCCAGCAGCTGGGGGTCGCGTCGAAGCGGGGAGCTGTTTTTT
CASSWGSRRSGELFF
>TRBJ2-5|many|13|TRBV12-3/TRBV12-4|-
TGTGCCAGCAGTTACGGGACCAAAGAGACCCAGTACTTC
CASSYGTKETQYF
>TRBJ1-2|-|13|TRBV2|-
TGTGCCAGCAGTGAAACAGTTGTCTATGGCTACACCTTC
CASSETVVYGYTF
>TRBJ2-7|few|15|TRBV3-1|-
TGTGCCAGCAGCCACGGGGCAGGGGTGGCGTACGAGCAGTACTTC
CASSHGAGVAYEQYF
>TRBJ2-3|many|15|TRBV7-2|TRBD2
TGTGCCAGCAGCTCTTCTAGCGGGAGTGTAGATACGCAGTATTTT
CASSSSSGSVDTQYF
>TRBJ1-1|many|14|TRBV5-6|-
TGTGCCAGCAGCTTGTTGGGGGCAGGCACTGAAGCTTTCTTT
CASSLLGAGTEAFF
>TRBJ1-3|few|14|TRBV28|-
TGTGCCAGCATCAGTCTAGACTCTGGAAACACCATATATTTT
CASISLDSGNTIYF
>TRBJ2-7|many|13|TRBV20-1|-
TGCAGTGCTGTCCGAGGGTTGAGAAACGAGCAGTACTTC
CSAVRGLRNEQYF
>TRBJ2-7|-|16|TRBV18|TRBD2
TGTGCCAGCTCACCGACCGCCCGAGCGGGAGCCTACGAGCAGTACTTC
CASSPTARAGAYEQYF
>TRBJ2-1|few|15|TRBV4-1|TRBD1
TGCGCCAGCAGCCAAGATTTACAGGGGGGCAATGAGCAGTTCTTC
CASSQDLQGGNEQFF
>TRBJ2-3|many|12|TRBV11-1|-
TGTGCCAGCGGAAAACAGGGGAGGGGGCAGTATTTT
CASGKQGRGQYF
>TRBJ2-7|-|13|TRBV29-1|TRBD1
TGCAGCGTAGTCACAGGGGGCAGCTACGAGCAGTACTTC
CSVVTGGSYEQYF
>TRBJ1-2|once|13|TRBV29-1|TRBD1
TGCAGCGTTGACAGGGGGCGGCACTATGGCTACACCTTC
CSVDRGRHYGYTF
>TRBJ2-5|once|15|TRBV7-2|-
TGTGCCAGCAGCTTAGTCGATCAGTCCCAAGAGACCCAGTACTTC
CASSLVDQSQETQYF
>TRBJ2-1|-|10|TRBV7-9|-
TGTGCCAGCGGGGAATTTGAGCAGTTCTTC
CASGEFEQFF
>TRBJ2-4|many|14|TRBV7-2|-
TGTGCCAGCAGCCTTGTCTTAGGTTTGGACATTCAGTACTTC
CASSLVLGLDIQYF
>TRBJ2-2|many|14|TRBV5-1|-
TGCGCCAGCAGCTTCAAGGGGAGCACCGGGGAGCTGTTTTTT
CASSFKGSTGELFF
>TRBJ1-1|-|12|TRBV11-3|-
TGTGCCAGCTGCTCGGCCGGGACTGAAGCTTTCTTT
CASCSAGTEAFF
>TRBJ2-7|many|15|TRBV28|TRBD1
TGTGCCAGCCGGTCATCCGGGACAGGGTTATACGAGCAGTACTTC
CASRSSGTGLYEQYF
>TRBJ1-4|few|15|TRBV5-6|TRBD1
TGTGCCAGCAGCTCTCGGACAGGGCTGGGTGAAAAACTGTTTTTT
CASSSRTGLGEKLFF
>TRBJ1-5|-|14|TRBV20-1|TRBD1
TGCAGTGCTCGCCCGGGACAGGGGTATCAGCCCCAGCATTTT
CSARPGQGYQPQHF
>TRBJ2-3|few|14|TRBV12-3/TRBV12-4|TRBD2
TGTGCCAGTACGGGGCGGGGGGGCACAGATACGCAGTATTTT
CASTGRGGTDTQYF
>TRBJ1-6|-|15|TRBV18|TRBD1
TGTGCCAGCTCACTATCTGGACAGGGCGGATCACCCCTCCACTTT
CASSLSGQGGSPLHF
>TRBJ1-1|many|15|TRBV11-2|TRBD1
TGTGCCAGCAGCTCCTACAGGGGGCGAAACACTGAAGCTTTCTTT
CASSSYRGRNTEAFF
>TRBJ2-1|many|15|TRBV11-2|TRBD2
TGTGCCAGCAGCCGCCTTAGCGGGTCCTACAATGAGCAGTTCTTC
CASSRLSGSYNEQFF
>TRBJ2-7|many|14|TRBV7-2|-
TGTGCCAGCAGCCATAGCGGAACTTATTACGAGCAGTACTTC
CASSHSGTYYEQYF